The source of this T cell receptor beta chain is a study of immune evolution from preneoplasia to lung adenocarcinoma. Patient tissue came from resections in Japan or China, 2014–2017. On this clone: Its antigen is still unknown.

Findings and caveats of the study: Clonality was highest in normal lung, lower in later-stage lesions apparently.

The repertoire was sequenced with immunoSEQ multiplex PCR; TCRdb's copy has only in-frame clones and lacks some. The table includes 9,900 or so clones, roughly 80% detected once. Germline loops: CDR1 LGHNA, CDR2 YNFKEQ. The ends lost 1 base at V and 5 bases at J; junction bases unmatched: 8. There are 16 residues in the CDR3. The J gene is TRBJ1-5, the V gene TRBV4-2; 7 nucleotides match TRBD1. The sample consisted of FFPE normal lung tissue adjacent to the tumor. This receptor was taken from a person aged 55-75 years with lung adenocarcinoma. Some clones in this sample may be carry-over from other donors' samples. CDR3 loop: CASSQGFDRVDQPQHF. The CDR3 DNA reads TGTGCCAGCAGCCAAGGGTTCGACAGGGTCGATCAGCCCCAGCATTTT.